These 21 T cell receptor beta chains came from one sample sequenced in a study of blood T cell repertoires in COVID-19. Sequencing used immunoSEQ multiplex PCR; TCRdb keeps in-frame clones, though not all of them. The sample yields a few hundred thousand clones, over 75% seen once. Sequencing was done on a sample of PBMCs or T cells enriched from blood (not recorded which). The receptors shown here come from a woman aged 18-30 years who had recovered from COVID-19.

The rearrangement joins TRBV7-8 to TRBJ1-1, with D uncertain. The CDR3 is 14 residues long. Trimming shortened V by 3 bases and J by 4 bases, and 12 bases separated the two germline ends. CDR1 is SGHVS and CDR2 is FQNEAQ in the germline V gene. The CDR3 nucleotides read TGTGCCAGCAGCTTTAAGCGGGTTGGCACTGAAGCTTTCTTT. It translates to CASSFKRVGTEAFF.

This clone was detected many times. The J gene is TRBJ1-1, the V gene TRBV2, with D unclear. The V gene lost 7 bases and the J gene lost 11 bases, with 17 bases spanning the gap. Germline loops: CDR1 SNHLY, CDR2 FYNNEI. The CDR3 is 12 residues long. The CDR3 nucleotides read TGTGCCAGCAAGGGATTTAGGGAGATCGCTTTCTTT. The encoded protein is CASKGFREIAFF.

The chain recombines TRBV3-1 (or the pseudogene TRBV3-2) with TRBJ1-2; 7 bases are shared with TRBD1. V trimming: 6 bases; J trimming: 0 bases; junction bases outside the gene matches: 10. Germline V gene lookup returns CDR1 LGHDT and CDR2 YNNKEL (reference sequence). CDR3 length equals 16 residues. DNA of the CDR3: TGTGCCAGCAGACAGACAGGGAAGTGGGCTAACTATGGCTACACCTTC. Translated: CASRQTGKWANYGYTF.

DNA for the CDR3: TGTGCCAGCAGCCAAGTTGGGGGACAGAGTCTTAACTACACCTTC. This codes for CASSQVGGQSLNYTF. The rearrangement joins TRBV3-1 (or the pseudogene TRBV3-2) to TRBJ1-2; 7 positions agree with TRBD1. The germline V gene encodes CDR1 LGHDT and CDR2 YNNKEL (reference sequence). The ends lost 1 base at V and 10 bases at J; junction bases unmatched: 12. The CDR3 consists of 15 residues.

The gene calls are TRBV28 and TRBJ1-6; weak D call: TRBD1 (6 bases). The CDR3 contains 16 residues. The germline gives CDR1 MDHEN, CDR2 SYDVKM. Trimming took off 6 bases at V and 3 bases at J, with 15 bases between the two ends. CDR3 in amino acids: CASSLRTARYNSPLHF. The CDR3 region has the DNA TGTGCCAGCAGCCTTCGGACAGCCCGCTATAATTCACCCCTCCACTTT.

CDR3 region: CASCGTTGNTIYF. Written as DNA, the CDR3 is TGTGCCAGCTGCGGGACTACTGGAAACACCATATATTTT. The rearrangement links TRBV27 to TRBJ1-3, with TRBD1 as a possible D gene (5 bases). CDR1 is MNHEY and CDR2 is SMNVEV in the germline V gene (reference sequence). The CDR3 sequence is 13 residues long. Trimming removed 8 bases from V and 2 bases from J, with 10 bases in between.

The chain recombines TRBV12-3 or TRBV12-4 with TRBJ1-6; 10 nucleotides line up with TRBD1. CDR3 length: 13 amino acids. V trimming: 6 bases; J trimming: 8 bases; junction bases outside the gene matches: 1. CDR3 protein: CASRGTGDSPLHF. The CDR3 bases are TGTGCCAGCAGAGGGACAGGGGATTCACCCCTCCACTTT.

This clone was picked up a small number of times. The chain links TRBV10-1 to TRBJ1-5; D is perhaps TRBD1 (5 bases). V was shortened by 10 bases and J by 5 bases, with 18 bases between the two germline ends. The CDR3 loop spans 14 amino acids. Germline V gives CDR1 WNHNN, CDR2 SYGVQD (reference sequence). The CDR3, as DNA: TGCGCCACCGGACAAAGACGGCGATATCAGCCCCAGCATTTT. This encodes CATGQRRRYQPQHF.

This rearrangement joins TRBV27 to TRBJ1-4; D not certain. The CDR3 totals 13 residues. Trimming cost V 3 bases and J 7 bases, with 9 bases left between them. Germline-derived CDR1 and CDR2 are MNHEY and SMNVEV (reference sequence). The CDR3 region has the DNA TGTGCCAGCAGTTTGTACAGTAGTGAAAAACTGTTTTTT. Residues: CASSLYSSEKLFF.

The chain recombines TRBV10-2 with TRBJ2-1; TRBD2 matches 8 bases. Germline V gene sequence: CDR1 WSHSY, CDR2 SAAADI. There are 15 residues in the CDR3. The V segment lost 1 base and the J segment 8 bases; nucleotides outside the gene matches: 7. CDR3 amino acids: CASSEFNGGADEQFF. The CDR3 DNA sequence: TGCGCCAGCAGTGAGTTTAACGGGGGGGCCGATGAGCAGTTCTTC.

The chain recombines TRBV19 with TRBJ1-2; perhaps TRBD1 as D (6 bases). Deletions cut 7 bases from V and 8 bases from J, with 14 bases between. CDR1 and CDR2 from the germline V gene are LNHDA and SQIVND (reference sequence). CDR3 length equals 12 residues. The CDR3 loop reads CASNDRLRGYTF. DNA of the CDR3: TGTGCCAGTAACGACAGGTTGCGGGGCTACACCTTC.

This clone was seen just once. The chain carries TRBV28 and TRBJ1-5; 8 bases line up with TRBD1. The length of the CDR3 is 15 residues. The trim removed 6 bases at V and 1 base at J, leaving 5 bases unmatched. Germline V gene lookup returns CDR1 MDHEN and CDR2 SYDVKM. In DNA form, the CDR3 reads TGTGCCAGCAGACCGGACAGGGCAAGCAATCAGCCCCAGCATTTT. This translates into CASRPDRASNQPQHF. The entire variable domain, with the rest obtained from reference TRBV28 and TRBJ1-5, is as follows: DVKVTQSSRYLVKRTGEKVFLECVQDMDHENMFWYRQDPGLGLRLIYFSYDVKMKEKGDIPEGYSVSREKKERFSLILESASTNQTSMYLCASRPDRASNQPQHFGDGTRLSIL.

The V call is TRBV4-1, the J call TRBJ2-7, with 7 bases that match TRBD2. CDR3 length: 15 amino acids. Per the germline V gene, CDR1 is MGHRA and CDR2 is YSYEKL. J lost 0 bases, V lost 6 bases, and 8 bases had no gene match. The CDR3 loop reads CASRGLAVHSYEQYF. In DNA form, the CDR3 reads TGCGCCAGCAGAGGCCTAGCGGTCCACTCCTACGAGCAGTACTTC.

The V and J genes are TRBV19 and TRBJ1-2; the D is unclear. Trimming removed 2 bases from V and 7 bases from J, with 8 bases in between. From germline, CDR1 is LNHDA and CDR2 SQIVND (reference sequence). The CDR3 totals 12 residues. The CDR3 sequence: CASSIRGGGYTF. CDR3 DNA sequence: TGTGCCAGTAGTATACGAGGTGGTGGCTACACCTTC.

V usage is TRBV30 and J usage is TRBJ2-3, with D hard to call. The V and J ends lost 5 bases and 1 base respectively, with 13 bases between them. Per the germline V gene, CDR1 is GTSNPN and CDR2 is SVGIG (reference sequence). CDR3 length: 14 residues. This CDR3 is CAWLFSGGTDTQYF. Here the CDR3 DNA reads TGTGCCTGGTTATTTTCGGGTGGCACAGATACGCAGTATTTT.

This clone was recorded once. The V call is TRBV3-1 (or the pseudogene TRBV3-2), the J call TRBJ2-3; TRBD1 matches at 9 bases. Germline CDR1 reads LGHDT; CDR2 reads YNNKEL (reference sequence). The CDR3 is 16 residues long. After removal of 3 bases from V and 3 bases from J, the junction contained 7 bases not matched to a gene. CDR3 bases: TGTGCCAGCAGCCAGAGGGACAGGGTGGGAACAGATACGCAGTATTTT. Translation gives CASSQRDRVGTDTQYF.

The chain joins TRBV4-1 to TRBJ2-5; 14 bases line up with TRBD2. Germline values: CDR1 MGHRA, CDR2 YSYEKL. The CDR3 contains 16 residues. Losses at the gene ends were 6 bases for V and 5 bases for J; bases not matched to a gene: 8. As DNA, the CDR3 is TGCGCCAGCAGAGAACTCGGACTAGCGGGAGGTGAGACCCAGTACTTC. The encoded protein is CASRELGLAGGETQYF.

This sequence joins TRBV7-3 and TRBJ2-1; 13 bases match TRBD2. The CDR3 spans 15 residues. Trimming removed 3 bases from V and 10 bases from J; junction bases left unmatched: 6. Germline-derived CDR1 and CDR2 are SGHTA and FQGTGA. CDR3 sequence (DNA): TGTGCCAGCAGCTTTACTAGCGGGAGGGCTCGGGAGCAGTTCTTC. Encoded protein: CASSFTSGRAREQFF.

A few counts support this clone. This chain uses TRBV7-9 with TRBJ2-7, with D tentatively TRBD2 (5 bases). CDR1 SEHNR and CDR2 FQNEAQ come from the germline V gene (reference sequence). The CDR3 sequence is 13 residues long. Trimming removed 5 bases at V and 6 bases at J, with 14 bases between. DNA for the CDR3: TGTGCCAGCAGCAGATACTACAGCGGCGAGCAGTACTTC. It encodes CASSRYYSGEQYF.

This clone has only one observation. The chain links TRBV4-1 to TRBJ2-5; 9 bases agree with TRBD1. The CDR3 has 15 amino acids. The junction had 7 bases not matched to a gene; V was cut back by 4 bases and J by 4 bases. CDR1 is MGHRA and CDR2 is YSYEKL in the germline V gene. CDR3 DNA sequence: TGCGCCAGCAGCCTCGGGACAGGGCTGTCAGAGACCCAGTACTTC. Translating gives CASSLGTGLSETQYF.

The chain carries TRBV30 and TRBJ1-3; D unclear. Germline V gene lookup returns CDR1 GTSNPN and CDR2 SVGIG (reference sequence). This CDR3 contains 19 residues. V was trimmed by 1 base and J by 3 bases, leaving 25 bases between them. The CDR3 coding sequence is TGTGCCTGGAGTGCCGCATTCTCCGCCCTTTCGCGGGTTGGAAACACCATATATTTT. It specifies CAWSAAFSALSRVGNTIYF.